The present TCR beta chain was sequenced within a study of cytomegalovirus exposure and HLA in healthy donors (dated by TCRdb to about 2017). In terms of the full investigation: An earlier analysis of some 600 of the donors reported approximately 300 Gb of sequence data and roughly 120 million unique TCR beta sequences obtained from around 170 million T cells. An early release covering roughly 640 HLA-typed donors comprised about 300 gigabases of sequencing data and about 90 million unique TCR sequences. Typing coverage differed by locus: A, B, C, DRB1 and DQB1 were typed in about 620-630 donors, DQA1 in approximately 520, DPA1 in over 600, and DPB1 in 400 to 480. The later analysis used no new phenotypic data to find candidate immune exposures, relying instead on TCR beta sequences and their occurrence across donors. In addition to the first cohort of approximately 650 subjects, a separate validation cohort of some 120 different subjects was used. HLA typing included class I and class II loci at four-digit resolution. To predict cytomegalovirus infection status, the study combined high-throughput TCR immunosequencing, statistical association of individual TCRs with disease status, and machine learning. To study patterns of TCR occurrence, a later analysis re-analyzed previously published TCR beta repertoires from 500 to 850 donors and added high-resolution HLA genotyping. Every repertoire in the discovery cohort had been generated on one and the same sequencing platform. The study was designed to test whether signatures of past pathogen exposure could be identified by cataloging public T cell receptors. Of the 350 to 450 genotyped donors, around 81% fell in the genetic ancestry cluster associated with self-reported Caucasian donors. Among about 400 genotyped donors of the cohort, an average of about 220,000 unique TCR beta nucleotide sequences was sequenced per donor, of which about 18% were non-productive. Because of strong linkage in the cohort, a few DR-DQ haplotypes were treated as single units for association and clustering. An earlier analysis of some 500 of the donors applied high-throughput TCR beta sequencing to assess whether each TCR beta V gene segment acted as functional or pseudogenic. The study profiled the T cell repertoires of around 700 subjects by immunosequencing and related them to cytomegalovirus serostatus. Donor age, sex, ethnicity and CMV serostatus were compiled alongside the repertoire data. A later genetic analysis took genome-wide SNP genotypes for about three fifths of the roughly 670 donors and used that subset as a discovery cohort.

The library was obtained by the immunoSEQ multiplex PCR assay. For the multiplex PCR, a mixture combining 60 forward primers for TCR Vbeta segments and 13 reverse primers for TCR Jbeta segments was used. The CDR3 region of rearranged TCR beta genes was amplified from genomic DNA by a multiplex PCR assay. The Illumina HiSeq System was used to sequence the amplified TCR beta libraries as 87-base-pair reads. On the authors' methods: A later analysis counted about 80 million unique TCR beta chains across the 550 to 700 repertoires, and some 12 million of these chains were shared by at least two donors. To remove PCR and sequencing errors, raw reads were error-corrected and collapsed into unique sequences using a nearest-neighbor algorithm that merged closely related sequences. V, D and J gene segments were assigned by aligning CDR3 sequences to IMGT reference sequences. Each retained sequence needed at least a six-nucleotide match to both a V gene segment and a J gene segment. A rearrangement counted as productive if the CDR3 had no stop codons and remained in frame with V and J, and every other rearrangement counted as non-productive. CDR3 was defined by IMGT convention, running from the second conserved V-encoded cysteine to the conserved J-encoded phenylalanine. In an earlier analysis of just under 600 of the donors, sequences lacking an unambiguous match to a single V gene segment were excluded. An earlier analysis of just under 600 of the donors called V segments functional above 56.7% productive rearrangements and segregating when the between-donor standard deviation exceeded 5%. To diagnose cytomegalovirus status from the catalog of TCR beta chain sequences, a statistical classification framework was built. In a later analysis, V and J genes were assigned by comparing TCR nucleotide sequences against IMGT/GENE-DB human TR gene sequences. Using the TCRdist pipeline, a later analysis assigned CDR3 sequences along with most-parsimonious VDJ recombination scenarios. A later analysis defined each TCR beta chain by its CDR3 amino acid sequence plus V-gene family, and excluded reads lacking a unique V-gene family. As a way to deal with suspected cross-contamination and a sequencing artifact, a later analysis dropped over 550 nucleotide sequences that were highly shared and had low generation probability. A later analysis calculated a clonal expansion index for each public chain from normalized within-repertoire ranks of inferred template counts. In a later analysis, generation probabilities were computed with a VDJ recombination model fitted to out-of-frame rearrangements, and the resulting probabilities were checked against IGoR. In a later analysis, TCR-TCR, TCR-HLA and TCR-CMV co-occurrence was scored with hypergeometric tests, and a repertoire-size bias correction was applied to TCR pairs. To estimate false discovery rates, a later analysis permuted the HLA or CMV assignments 20 times. In a later analysis, co-occurring TCRs were grouped using DBSCAN, with TCRdist sequence similarity added in when clustering inside HLA-allele-positive subsets. For co-occurrence clustering, repertoires with fewer than 30,000 or more than 120,000 public chains were excluded, along with a handful of repertoires with anomalous nucleotide sharing. This immuneACCESS table, as held by TCRdb, lists in-frame sequences with V and J called but not all clones. Of the missing ones, under half trace to an unresolved V gene in checked studies; the others have no known cause. V, J and clone size derive from that table, while D and trimming were established from the DNA sequence. The sample table shows 170,000 or so clones, and over 65% are seen once. Approximately 2.5% of the sample lies in the top ten.

What the work shows at the level of the full study, not this receptor alone: The classifier was reported to diagnose cytomegalovirus status with high specificity and sensitivity in both the original cohort and the validation cohort. Compared with the 666-donor mean, donors in an Asian-associated ancestry cluster had fewer N-insertions in productive TCRs, according to a later genetic analysis. A later analysis reported that several top co-occurrence clusters appeared linked to parvovirus B19, influenza, CMV and Epstein-Barr virus. An association between a missense DCLRE1C variant and V-gene and J-gene trimming of TCR beta chains was found in a later genetic analysis and replicated in an independent cohort. Presence/absence analyses assumed roughly uniform sequencing depth across donors, an assumption that may not hold. Most CMV-associated TCR beta chains appeared to be HLA-restricted in a later analysis, and the HLA associations seemed to be driven largely by CMV exposure. Most TCR sequences were observed very rarely across donors, whereas some public TCRs were present in many individuals. In a later analysis, TCR association rates were found to vary across HLA loci, with the most associated TCRs seen for DRB1 alleles and the fewest for HLA-C alleles. When HLA alleles, especially DR and DQ, strongly co-occurred, attributing TCR associations to individual alleles was difficult. Some IMGT-functional V segments, including TRBV6-2 and TRBV6-3, could not be distinguished by the 87-base-pair reads and were therefore excluded. A few of the identified cytomegalovirus-associated TCR beta chains were confirmed in vitro to be specific for cytomegalovirus antigens. According to the authors, the approach could potentially be generalized to other disease states and immunological phenotypes. A cluster of highly shared sequence variants was judged likely to represent a technical artifact of the sequencing pipeline. Only TCR beta chains were sequenced in this cohort, and the absence of alpha or paired-chain data limited detectable features. Broadly in line with IMGT annotations, most TCR beta V segments showed up in productive rearrangements about 87% or about 30% of the time in an earlier analysis of 587 of the donors. Because HLA typing was unavailable for some donors at each locus, only the typed subset was used in association tests. The only immune exposure information available for the cohort was CMV serostatus. A total of 150 to 200 TCR beta chains were listed by the study as associated with cytomegalovirus. Linkage disequilibrium might explain the correlated functional status among segregating V segments, but an unknown experimental factor could not be excluded. Because counts were too low, more than 15 rarely observed V segments, including chromosome 9 orphons, were excluded from the earlier analysis of some 540 of the donors. A further reported finding was that TCR beta sequences accurately predicted the HLA-A and HLA-B alleles for most subjects in the first cohort. A later analysis associated about 16,000 TCR beta sequences with specific HLA alleles at a false discovery rate of 0.05. Compared with equally common non-associated chains, HLA-associated TCR beta chains in a later analysis were more clonally expanded and had lower generation probabilities.

As concerns this clone: The antigen it binds to is not known. No much larger clone exists at a distance of one base, and base qualities are not known. Other DNA sequences in the same sample also yield this CDR3.

At the junction V is shortened by 5 bases and J by 0 bases, with 8 bases in between. The CDR3 goes from the cysteine to the phenylalanine over 13 residues. Only the CDR3 region is kept as DNA, spanning 39 bases read in frame from base 1. CDR1 and CDR2 (SGHVS, FQNEAQ) derive from the germline V gene. The cohort consisted of 600 to 750 healthy bone marrow donors. All cohort members were sampled while nominally healthy, although unrecorded immune exposures were likely present. The donor was CMV seronegative and belonged to the group of over 300 seronegative cohort members. A peripheral blood sample was provided by each donor, and peripheral blood mononuclear cells were used for TCR beta sequencing. The Qiagen DNeasy Blood Extraction Kit was used to extract genomic DNA from the blood cell samples.

The source is a man aged 55 to 70 in good health and CMV-seronegative. Sequencing was performed on PBMCs. The V and J segments used are TRBV7-8 and TRBJ2-7; the D gene assignment is ambiguous. CDR3 reads: CASSPDTSYEQYF. In nucleotide form, the sequence is TGTGCCAGCAGCCCTGACACCTCCTACGAGCAGTACTTC.